The clone carrying this T cell receptor beta chain showed up many times. The antigen remains undetermined. These data originate in a study of T cells in Graves' hyperthyroidism and ophthalmopathy. General study findings and limits: Most clonotypes expanded in thyroid above 0.001 were likewise present in blood.

Germline assignment: CDR1 LNHNV and CDR2 YYDKDF (reference sequence). This CDR3 is built from 17 residues. The V gene end was trimmed by 4 bases and the J gene end by 2 bases; junction bases not matched to a gene: 11. Researchers took RNA transcripts and amplified the TCR beta CDR3 regions from them. An initial round of RT-PCR targeting the TCR CDR3 relied on the HTBI primer set. TCRdb re-called the multiplex PCR reads with MiXCR, one entry per CDR3 protein. The sample holds more than 35,000 distinct CDR3 sequences, over 45% seen once. The chain joins TRBV15 to TRBJ1-1; 9 nucleotides match TRBD1. This TCR derives from a woman aged 50 to 60 with Graves' hyperthyroidism. Sequenced sample: peripheral blood or thyroid tissue (not recorded which). CDR3 sequence: CATSIGQGKIGNTEAFF. The CDR3 DNA reads as TGTGCCACCAGCATAGGACAGGGGAAAATCGGAAACACTGAAGCTTTCTTT.